Following are 8 T cell receptor beta chains from one sample sequenced in a study of T cells in Graves' hyperthyroidism and ophthalmopathy. It was RNA transcripts that yielded the amplified TCR beta CDR3 regions. Primed by the HTBI set, a first-round RT-PCR was run on the TCR CDR3. Each CDR3 protein gets one entry after TCRdb re-called the multiplex PCR reads with MiXCR. The table has 500,000 to 600,000 distinct CDR3 sequences, about 20% seen once. The specimen sequenced was blood. The source of these receptors is a man aged 35 to 55 with Graves' ophthalmopathy.

Comments on this clonotype: A single base separates this from a much larger clone, so it may be a read error. This sequence joins TRBV20-1 and TRBJ2-7, with D perhaps TRBD1 (6 bases). Germline CDR1 DFQATT, CDR2 SNEGSKA (reference sequence). The V end lost 5 bases, the J end lost 2 bases, and 13 bases lay between the germline ends. This CDR3 contains 13 residues. The CDR3, as DNA: TGCAGTGCTCCAGGGGACAACCCCTACGAGCAGTACTTC. Amino acids: CSAPGDNPYEQYF.

This clonotype was found a few times. The rearrangement uses TRBV7-2 and TRBJ2-7; a weak D match, TRBD2 (5 bases). There are 13 residues in the CDR3. The ends were cut back, 3 bases at V and 4 bases at J, with 10 bases in the middle. Per the germline V gene, CDR1 is SGHTA and CDR2 is FQGNSA. CDR3: CASSFPGSYEQYF. The CDR3 DNA follows: TGTGCCAGCAGCTTCCCGGGGTCGTACGAGCAGTACTTC.

In its sample, this clonotype was seen a few times. CDR3 DNA: TGTGCCAGCAGCGTACTGATGGGGGGCACAGATACGCAGTATTTT. It codes for CASSVLMGGTDTQYF. The chain is built from TRBV9 and TRBJ2-3; D may match TRBD1 or TRBD2 (5 bases each). This CDR3 comprises 15 residues. The V end was cut by 1 base, the J end by 1 base, with 10 bases between. Germline V gene data show CDR1 as SGDLS and CDR2 as YYNGEE.

This clonotype was observed a handful of times. The rearrangement uses TRBV5-1 and TRBJ2-1; D is undetermined. V lost 4 bases to trimming and J lost 6 bases, with 14 bases between them. CDR1 SGHRS and CDR2 YFSETQ come from the germline V gene. The CDR3 totals 14 residues. For the CDR3, the DNA is TGCGCCAGCAGCCGCGTTTTGATGGGCAATGAGCAGTTCTTC. Amino acid sequence: CASSRVLMGNEQFF.

This clonotype was recorded many times. The V and J genes are TRBV6-6 and TRBJ2-7; possibly TRBD1 for D (6 bases). The CDR3 is made up of 15 amino acids. CDR1 MNHNY and CDR2 SVGAGI come from the germline V gene (reference sequence). With 0 bases removed from V and 2 bases from J, the gap between germline ends came to 11 bases. As DNA, the CDR3 is TGTGCCAGCAGTTACTCCGGACAGAAGCCCTACGAGCAGTACTTC. Protein sequence: CASSYSGQKPYEQYF.

The rearrangement links TRBV29-1 to TRBJ2-7; D is uncertain. In germline, CDR1 is SQVTM, CDR2 ANQGSEA. This CDR3 is 12 amino acids long. Trimming left V 7 bases short and J 5 bases short, with 15 bases between. CDR3 sequence (DNA): TGCAGCGCTGCTGTAGATCCCCACGAGCAGTACTTC. Protein product: CSAAVDPHEQYF.

This clonotype is a singleton in its sample. This chain connects TRBV5-1 to TRBJ2-6; 8 positions match TRBD2. The CDR3 covers 18 residues. V trimming: 2 bases; J trimming: 2 bases; junction bases outside the gene matches: 9. Germline V gives CDR1 SGHRS, CDR2 YFSETQ. CDR3 sequence reads: CASSLISGSTTGANVLTF. CDR3 DNA sequence: TGCGCCAGCAGCTTAATAAGCGGGAGTACGACTGGGGCCAACGTCCTGACTTTC. The full variable domain, with the rest looked up from reference TRBV5-1 and TRBJ2-6, is KAGVTQTPRYLIKTRGQQVTLSCSPISGHRSVSWYQQTPGQGLQFLFEYFSETQRNKGNFPGRFSGRQFSNSRSEMNVSTLELGDSALYLCASSLISGSTTGANVLTFGAGSRLTVL.

This clonotype was found many times. The chain joins TRBV11-3 to TRBJ2-2, with TRBD1 as a possible D gene (5 bases). The CDR3 is 15 residues long. Trimming pared 5 bases from V and 4 bases from J, leaving 14 bases between. Germline CDR1 SGHNT, CDR2 YENEEA. CDR3 DNA: TGTGCCAGCAGCACTATAAGGGGTGGCACCGGGGAGCTGTTTTTT. Amino acid sequence: CASSTIRGGTGELFF.